The T cell receptor beta chain described here comes from a study of blood T cell repertoires in COVID-19. The CDR3 contains 18 residues. Trimming took off 1 base at V and 5 bases at J, with 23 bases between the two ends. Germline V gene data show CDR1 as LNHNV and CDR2 as YYDKDF (reference sequence). Data came from immunoSEQ multiplex PCR; TCRdb stores just in-frame clones and leaves some out. The table shows more than 110,000 clones, with about 87% occurring only once. This TCR derives from a human donor in a cohort sampled during active COVID-19. Sequencing was done on a sample of peripheral blood. This chain connects TRBV15 to TRBJ2-5; possibly TRBD2 for D (7 bases). CDR3 nucleotides: TGTGCCACCAGCAGAGGGGGGGGGCCCACACGGACACGGGAGACCCAGTACTTC. Translation: CATSRGGGPTRTRETQYF.